This T cell receptor beta chain was captured in a study of CD8 T cells in ankylosing spondylitis. General observations from the study: Seven to nine highly homologous variants made up a TCR beta motif that seemed to typify ankylosing spondylitis blood. CD8+ disease-linked clones were present at relatively low frequencies in blood. Earlier literature documents some of the motif variants in reactive arthritis synovial fluid and blood. Disease-linked clones reportedly showed significant enrichment in matched ankylosing spondylitis synovial fluid.

CDR3 length equals 14 residues. V lost 4 bases, J lost 4 bases, and 3 bases stayed unmatched. Germline values: CDR1 SGHAT, CDR2 FQNNGV. There are a few counts of this clonotype. The antigen remains undetermined. As the method for making TCR beta libraries, quantitative 5'-RACE with molecular barcodes was used. TCRdb independently ran MiXCR on the 5' RACE reads; one entry per CDR3 protein. The sample consists of approximately 500,000 distinct CDR3 sequences, roughly an eighth of them appearing once. The rearrangement uses TRBV11-2 and TRBJ2-5, with 10 nucleotides matching TRBD2. The sequenced sample was blood, either unsorted or a sorted T cell fraction (not recorded which). The clonotype comes from a male donor with ankylosing spondylitis. The chain's CDR3 is CASSSSGSGETQYF. The CDR3, as DNA: TGTGCCAGCAGCTCTAGCGGGAGTGGAGAGACCCAGTACTTC. The whole variable domain, filled in from reference TRBV11-2 and TRBJ2-5, reads EAGVAQSPRYKIIEKRQSVAFWCNPISGHATLYWYQQILGQGPKLLIQFQNNGVVDDSQLPKDRFSAERLKGVDSTLKIQPAKLEDSAVYLCASSSSGSGETQYFGPGTRLLVL.